A single sample is the source of the 25 T cell receptor beta chains below, sequenced in a study of blood T cell repertoires in COVID-19. Clones were sequenced by immunoSEQ multiplex PCR, and TCRdb holds only the in-frame ones, with some missing. This sample has over 70,000 clones, with 80% to 95% found just once. Sequenced: peripheral blood. The origin of the receptors is a man aged 50-60 years with COVID-19, enrolled during active disease.

The chain carries TRBV19 and TRBJ1-1, with D unresolved. CDR3 size: 15 residues. The germline V and J ends were trimmed by 4 bases and 1 base, with 13 bases remaining between them. Germline CDR1 LNHDA, CDR2 SQIVND (reference sequence). DNA for the CDR3: TGTGCCAGTAGTAGGCAACGACACCCGAACACTGAAGCTTTCTTT. This codes for CASSRQRHPNTEAFF.

This sequence joins TRBV19 and TRBJ2-5; D may be TRBD2 (6 bases). The V gene lost 5 bases and the J gene lost 7 bases, with 14 bases spanning the gap. The CDR3 has 13 amino acids. Germline CDR1 is LNHDA and CDR2 is SQIVND (reference sequence). CDR3 in DNA: TGTGCCAGTAGTCCTCGGGCGGGATTGACCCAGTACTTC. Its translation is CASSPRAGLTQYF.

The table lists this clone with a count of one. The rearrangement uses TRBV6-2 or TRBV6-3 and TRBJ2-3; 11 nucleotides match TRBD2. With 5 bases clipped from V and 6 bases from J, the junction kept 10 bases outside the gene matches. CDR1 and CDR2 from the germline V gene are MNHEY and SVGEGT. The CDR3 runs 16 residues. For the CDR3, the DNA is TGTGCCAGCAGTCCGCCAACTAGCGGGAGATCGGATACGCAGTATTTT. Its protein product is CASSPPTSGRSDTQYF.

The chain recombines TRBV4-2 with TRBJ2-7, with D perhaps matching TRBD1 (5 bases). Trimming stripped 3 bases from V and 2 bases from J, with 11 bases between. The germline gives CDR1 LGHNA, CDR2 YNFKEQ. This CDR3 region has 14 residues. CDR3 DNA sequence: TGTGCCAGCAGCCACCCCGGACAAACCTACGAGCAGTACTTC. Amino acid sequence: CASSHPGQTYEQYF.

This clone has only one observation. This chain connects TRBV11-3 to TRBJ2-3; 10 nucleotides agree with TRBD2. This CDR3 has 17 residues. V was pared by 5 bases and J by 7 bases, with 15 bases of the junction left unmatched. Germline V gene sequence: CDR1 SGHNT, CDR2 YENEEA. CDR3 sequence: CASSPRRKLAGNYTQYF. The CDR3 nucleotides read TGTGCCAGCAGCCCACGACGGAAACTAGCGGGAAACTATACGCAGTATTTT.

The chain recombines TRBV7-3 with TRBJ2-1; TRBD2 aligns across 11 bases. The germline CDR1 and CDR2 sequences are SGHTA and FQGTGA. CDR3 length equals 15 residues. The V and J ends lost 2 bases and 4 bases, in that order; junction bases with no gene match: 1. CDR3 region: CASSLGTSGYNEQFF. DNA of the CDR3: TGTGCCAGCAGCTTAGGGACTAGCGGATACAATGAGCAGTTCTTC. Complete variable domain (other parts from reference TRBV7-3 and TRBJ2-1): GAGVSQTPSNKVTEKGKYVELRCDPISGHTALYWYRQSLGQGPEFLIYFQGTGAADDSGLPNDRFFAVRPEGSVSTLKIQRTERGDSAVYLCASSLGTSGYNEQFFGPGTRLTVL.

The chain employs TRBV28 and TRBJ1-6; D is unclear. Germline CDR1 MDHEN, CDR2 SYDVKM. CDR3 length: 13 residues. The germline V and J ends were trimmed by 2 bases and 6 bases, with 5 bases remaining between them. CDR3 sequence: CASSLVGNSPLHF. As DNA, the CDR3 is TGTGCCAGCAGTTTAGTCGGTAATTCACCCCTCCACTTT.

In DNA form, the CDR3 reads TGTGCCAGCAGCCCAGCCGTCGGGGTGTACACTGAAGCTTTCTTT. Its protein is CASSPAVGVYTEAFF. V is TRBV5-6 and J is TRBJ1-1; D ambiguous. CDR3 length: 15 amino acids. CDR1 and CDR2 from the germline V gene are SGHDT and YYEEEE. Trimming shortened V by 4 bases and J by 3 bases, and 16 bases separated the two germline ends.

The chain joins TRBV2 to TRBJ2-2, with no clear D. CDR3 length: 15 amino acids. Trimming removed 3 bases from V and 6 bases from J, with 14 bases in between. Germline loops: CDR1 SNHLY, CDR2 FYNNEI. As DNA, the CDR3 is TGTGCCAGCAGTGATCTAGGCAGAATATCCGGGGAGCTGTTTTTT. It translates to CASSDLGRISGELFF.

The chain is built from TRBV20-1 and TRBJ2-2; no clear D. The CDR3 covers 13 residues. Germline CDR1 and CDR2: DFQATT and SNEGSKA (reference sequence). V was shortened by 3 bases and J by 2 bases, with 7 bases between the two germline ends. CDR3 coding DNA: TGCAGTGCTAGTTTAGCAAACACCGGGGAGCTGTTTTTT. The encoded protein is CSASLANTGELFF.

In its sample, this clone was seen a few times. This chain connects TRBV11-3 to TRBJ2-2; 7 bases line up with TRBD2. CDR3 length equals 15 residues. In germline, CDR1 is SGHNT, CDR2 YENEEA. V was clipped by 5 bases and J by 4 bases; unmatched bases: 7. The CDR3 loop reads CASSPTSVFTGELFF. In nucleotides, the CDR3 is TGTGCCAGCAGCCCCACTAGCGTGTTCACCGGGGAGCTGTTTTTT.

J is TRBJ2-3 and V is TRBV7-2; 8 bases match TRBD1. Germline V gene data show CDR1 as SGHTA and CDR2 as FQGNSA. The V and J ends lost 5 bases and 7 bases, in that order; junction bases with no gene match: 17. The CDR3 extends over 17 amino acids. The CDR3 DNA sequence: TGTGCCAGCAGCCTTGGGCCCGGACAGGGAAAAAGTTATACGCAGTATTTT. Its protein is CASSLGPGQGKSYTQYF.

The chain uses TRBV7-2 and TRBJ2-7; TRBD1 is a possible D gene (6 bases). V lost 5 bases to trimming and J lost 2 bases, with 13 bases between them. The germline CDR1 and CDR2 sequences are SGHTA and FQGNSA. The CDR3 loop spans 14 amino acids. The CDR3 DNA reads as TGTGCCAGCAGCCTGAACAGGGACGCCTACGAGCAGTACTTC. It translates to CASSLNRDAYEQYF.

This rearrangement joins TRBV12-3 or TRBV12-4 to TRBJ2-7, with TRBD1 identical over 10 bases. The CDR3 totals 13 residues. The J segment lost 2 bases and the V segment lost 8 bases, leaving 3 bases of the junction unmatched. CDR3 nucleotide sequence: TGTGCCAGCTCGGGACAGGGGACCTACGAGCAGTACTTC. Its protein product is CASSGQGTYEQYF.

The V call is TRBV7-6, the J call TRBJ2-5, with D possibly TRBD1 on 6 matching bases. V lost 1 base to trimming and J lost 1 base, with 10 bases between them. In germline, CDR1 is SGHVS, CDR2 FNYEAQ. The CDR3 runs to 15 residues. DNA of the CDR3: TGTGCCAGCAGCTTAGGCGGACAGAGCCAAGAGACCCAGTACTTC. As protein: CASSLGGQSQETQYF.

The chain links TRBV5-5 to TRBJ2-7; 9 bases are a match to TRBD1. J gave up 2 bases and V 0 bases, and 6 bases lay outside the gene matches. This CDR3 has 16 residues. CDR1 is SGHKS, CDR2 YYEKEE, per germline (reference sequence). The CDR3 DNA follows: TGTGCCAGCAGCTTGGACGTTGGGACAGGGACCTACGAGCAGTACGTC. Protein product: CASSLDVGTGTYEQYV.

In the case of this clone: The same CDR3 also results from other DNA sequences found in this sample. The chain joins TRBV15 to TRBJ1-5; D is ambiguous. CDR1 is LNHNV and CDR2 is YYDKDF in the germline V gene (reference sequence). CDR3 length: 13 residues. V was clipped by 0 bases and J by 5 bases, with 5 bases between them. CDR3 residues: CATSREGDQPQHF. CDR3 in DNA: TGTGCCACCAGCAGAGAGGGAGATCAGCCCCAGCATTTT.

J is TRBJ1-2 and V is TRBV7-2; D unresolved. This CDR3 spans 13 amino acids. V was clipped by 3 bases and J by 3 bases, with 8 bases between them. Germline V gene lookup returns CDR1 SGHTA and CDR2 FQGNSA. CDR3 amino acids: CASSFQSDYGYTF. The CDR3 DNA is TGTGCCAGCAGCTTTCAGTCAGACTATGGCTACACCTTC.

Here the CDR3 DNA reads TGCGCCAGCAGCCTGCGACAGACTAGCACAGATACGCAGTATTTT. Protein product: CASSLRQTSTDTQYF. The chain recombines TRBV4-3 with TRBJ2-3; D is possibly TRBD1 (5 bases). The CDR3 runs to 15 residues. Germline CDR1 is LGHNA and CDR2 is YSLEER. Trimming took 4 bases from V and 0 from J, leaving 11 bases between them.

V is TRBV5-1 and J is TRBJ2-1, with 8 nucleotides matching TRBD1. This CDR3 spans 15 amino acids. J lost 2 bases, V lost 4 bases, and 5 bases had no gene match. Germline values: CDR1 SGHRS, CDR2 YFSETQ. CDR3: CASSIGTGPYNEQFF. In DNA form, the CDR3 reads TGCGCCAGCAGCATAGGGACAGGTCCCTACAATGAGCAGTTCTTC.

A single count supports this clone. The chain is built from TRBV29-1 and TRBJ1-5; the D is unclear. V was clipped by 6 bases and J by 3 bases, with 12 bases between them. The CDR3 length is 13 residues. The germline CDR1 and CDR2 sequences are SQVTM and ANQGSEA. CDR3 nucleotide sequence: TGCAGCGTGGGTGACACCTTCAATCAGCCCCAGCATTTT. Translated: CSVGDTFNQPQHF.

V and J are TRBV6-5 and TRBJ1-2, with D possibly being TRBD1 (6 bases). In germline, CDR1 is MNHEY, CDR2 SVGAGI. The V gene lost 2 bases and the J gene lost 1 base, with 14 bases spanning the gap. The CDR3 sequence is 16 residues long. CDR3 region: CASSYTVRTDNYGYTF. In DNA, the CDR3 is TGTGCCAGCAGTTACACCGTCCGGACAGATAACTATGGCTACACCTTC.

The genes are TRBV10-3 and TRBJ1-2; 10 bases agree with TRBD1. This CDR3 is built from 14 residues. Germline V gene data show CDR1 as ENHRY and CDR2 as SYGVKD. Losses at the gene ends were 11 bases for V and 7 bases for J; bases not matched to a gene: 13. In nucleotides, the CDR3 is TGTGCCTTTTGGACAGGGGGAGGCTCGAGTGGCTACACCTTC. This translates into CAFWTGGGSSGYTF.

Comment on this clone: A read error may produce the germline difference seen at one junction end. The V and J genes are TRBV28 and TRBJ2-2, with TRBD2 as a possible D gene (5 bases). The V gene's germline CDR1 is MDHEN and CDR2 SYDVKM. This CDR3 is built from 11 residues. The CDR3 sequence is CASSDPGDLFF. In DNA, the CDR3 is TGTGCCAGCAGCGATCCCGGGGATCTGTTTTTT.

This chain joins TRBV11-2 and TRBJ2-1; 13 bases align to TRBD2. The CDR3 consists of 16 residues. J gave up 0 bases and V 5 bases, and 1 base lay outside the gene matches. The germline gives CDR1 SGHAT, CDR2 FQNNGV. CDR3 sequence (DNA): TGTGCCAGCAGCCGGACTAGCGGGAGCTCCTACAATGAGCAGTTCTTC. The encoded protein is CASSRTSGSSYNEQFF.